These 25 T cell receptor beta chains were all obtained from the same sample, sequenced in a study of OX40 agonist ivuxolimab in advanced cancers. The table came from immunoSEQ multiplex PCR; TCRdb's copy has only in-frame clones and leaves some out. The sample records over 45,000 clones, around 89% being singletons. This specimen was CD4+ or CD8+ T cells sorted from blood, taken in a trial of the OX40 agonist ivuxolimab. These receptors were obtained from an adult with an advanced solid tumor such as melanoma, head and neck, liver or kidney cancer.

DNA for the CDR3: TGCAGCGCACAGGGGGCGCGAACTTTCTTT. The encoded protein is CSAQGARTFF. The chain employs TRBV29-1 and TRBJ1-1; 9 nucleotides align to TRBD1. J was trimmed by 12 bases and V by 7 bases; bases with no gene match: 6. Per the germline V gene, CDR1 is SQVTM and CDR2 is ANQGSEA. The CDR3 runs to 10 residues.

The chain recombines TRBV9 with TRBJ2-2, with D tentatively TRBD2 (5 bases). The CDR3 has 17 residues. V lost 4 bases, J lost 3 bases, and 19 bases lay in between. Per germline, CDR1 SGDLS and CDR2 YYNGEE. The CDR3 bases are TGTGCCAGCAGCTCGCGGAGTCGAGCGGCAGACACCGGGGAGCTGTTTTTT. Translation gives CASSSRSRAADTGELFF. Supplemented by reference TRBV9 and TRBJ2-2, the full variable domain reads DSGVTQTPKHLITATGQRVTLRCSPRSGDLSVYWYQQSLDQGLQFLIQYYNGEERAKGNILERFSAQQFPDLHSELNLSSLELGDSALYFCASSSRSRAADTGELFFGEGSRLTVL.

The chain links TRBV11-2 to TRBJ2-7; D remains ambiguous. The CDR3 runs to 11 residues. V lost 4 bases, J lost 4 bases, and 5 bases lay in between. Germline CDR1 reads SGHAT; CDR2 reads FQNNGV. The CDR3 sequence: CASSSYYEQYF. CDR3 DNA sequence: TGTGCCAGCAGCTCGTATTACGAGCAGTACTTC. Using reference TRBV11-2 and TRBJ2-7 for the parts outside the CDR3, the full variable domain is EAGVAQSPRYKIIEKRQSVAFWCNPISGHATLYWYQQILGQGPKLLIQFQNNGVVDDSQLPKDRFSAERLKGVDSTLKIQPAKLEDSAVYLCASSSYYEQYFGPGTRLTVT.

This clone appeared once. The CDR3 nucleotides are TGTGCCAGTAGTAGGACGGGACCGACATCCTACAATGAGCAGTTCTTC. It translates to CASSRTGPTSYNEQFF. The rearrangement joins TRBV19 to TRBJ2-1; either TRBD1 or TRBD2 may fit D (5 bases each). The CDR3 totals 16 residues. V shed 4 bases and J shed 1 base, with 14 bases lying between them. Germline CDR1 LNHDA, CDR2 SQIVND (reference sequence).

This chain joins TRBV19 and TRBJ1-5; the D is unclear. The V end lost 10 bases, the J end lost 5 bases, and 12 bases lay between the germline ends. Germline CDR1 reads LNHDA; CDR2 reads SQIVND (reference sequence). This CDR3 is built from 12 residues. The CDR3 DNA reads TGTGCCACCTCGGGCGGTGATCAGCCCCAGCATTTT. Its translation: CATSGGDQPQHF.

This clone was picked up a small number of times. The chain is built from TRBV5-5 and TRBJ2-7; tentatively, D is TRBD1 or TRBD2 (5 bases each). V lost 4 bases, J lost 2 bases, and 16 bases lay in between. From germline, CDR1 is SGHKS and CDR2 YYEKEE (reference sequence). CDR3 length equals 15 residues. DNA of the CDR3: TGTGCCAGCAGCCCACAGAGGGGCCTCGCCTACGAGCAGTACTTC. This translates into CASSPQRGLAYEQYF.

The chain has TRBV15 and TRBJ2-5, with D maybe TRBD1 (7 bases). The CDR3 runs 15 residues. CDR1 and CDR2 (germline): LNHNV, YYDKDF (reference sequence). The V and J ends lost 0 bases and 5 bases respectively, with 13 bases between them. CDR3 sequence reads: CATSREGGQMETQYF. The CDR3 DNA reads as TGTGCCACCAGCAGAGAGGGGGGACAGATGGAGACCCAGTACTTC.

The genes are TRBV7-6 and TRBJ2-7; 11 bases match TRBD1. This CDR3 contains 15 residues. The ends lost 4 bases at V and 4 bases at J; junction bases unmatched: 6. The germline V gene has CDR1 SGHVS and CDR2 FNYEAQ. The CDR3 bases are TGTGCCAGCAGCTCTCCCGGGACAGGGGGGTACGAGCAGTACTTC. Encoded protein: CASSSPGTGGYEQYF.

The V and J genes are TRBV7-8 and TRBJ1-1, with D perhaps matching TRBD1 (6 bases). Trimming took off 7 bases at V and 4 bases at J, with 13 bases between the two ends. Per germline, CDR1 SGHVS and CDR2 FQNEAQ. The CDR3 is 13 amino acids. CDR3 region: CASNPTGSTEAFF. Written as DNA, the CDR3 is TGTGCCAGCAACCCAACAGGGAGCACTGAAGCTTTCTTT.

The V gene is TRBV5-8, the J gene TRBJ1-5, with TRBD1 identical over 11 bases. V gave up 3 bases and J gave up 2 bases; unmatched junction bases: 10. The germline CDR1 and CDR2 sequences are SGHTS and YDEGEE. The CDR3 runs 18 residues. The CDR3: CASSYRDRGFWGNQPQHF. In DNA, the CDR3 is TGTGCCAGCAGCTACCGGGACAGGGGGTTTTGGGGCAATCAGCCCCAGCATTTT.

The chain recombines TRBV6-5 with TRBJ2-7; perhaps TRBD2 as D (5 bases). V was clipped by 0 bases and J by 7 bases, with 10 bases between them. Germline CDR1 and CDR2: MNHEY and SVGAGI. The CDR3 contains 13 residues. The CDR3 DNA reads as TGTGCCAGCAGTTACTCCCCTGGACTTGAGCAGTACTTC. Its translation is CASSYSPGLEQYF.

This chain connects TRBV18 to TRBJ1-1, with D unresolved. V was clipped by 3 bases and J by 1 base, with 6 bases between them. This CDR3 comprises 13 residues. Germline V gene sequence: CDR1 KGHSH, CDR2 LQKENI. CDR3 sequence: CASSPGKNTEAFF. The CDR3 DNA is TGTGCCAGCTCACCCGGGAAGAACACTGAAGCTTTCTTT.

This sequence joins TRBV19 and TRBJ1-2, with D maybe TRBD1 (6 bases). This CDR3 is built from 15 residues. V shed 7 bases and J shed 13 bases, with 28 bases lying between them. Germline V gene data show CDR1 as LNHDA and CDR2 as SQIVND (reference sequence). This CDR3 reads CASISTTRDTPKFTF. In DNA form, the CDR3 reads TGTGCCAGTATTTCAACAACCCGGGACACCCCAAAATTCACCTTC.

This clone appeared once. This sequence joins TRBV7-6 and TRBJ2-3; D is uncertain. The CDR3 spans 15 residues. The V end lost 1 base, the J end lost 2 bases, and 10 bases lay between the germline ends. The germline V gene has CDR1 SGHVS and CDR2 FNYEAQ. Written as DNA, the CDR3 is TGTGCCAGCAGCTTAGTGTTAGAGAACACAGATACGCAGTATTTT. Its translation: CASSLVLENTDTQYF.

This clone came up once. This rearrangement joins TRBV2 to TRBJ2-1, with 13 bases matching TRBD2. The length of the CDR3 is 17 residues. Germline V lookup: CDR1 SNHLY, CDR2 FYNNEI. The J segment lost 4 bases and the V segment lost 2 bases, leaving 5 bases of the junction unmatched. The CDR3 sequence: CASSERTSGSRYNEQFF. CDR3 in DNA: TGTGCCAGCAGTGAAAGGACTAGCGGGAGTAGGTACAATGAGCAGTTCTTC.

This rearrangement joins TRBV2 to TRBJ1-5; the match to TRBD1 covers 9 bases. CDR1 is SNHLY, CDR2 FYNNEI, per germline. The CDR3 consists of 14 residues. V was pared by 6 bases and J by 4 bases, with 4 bases of the junction left unmatched. The CDR3 coding sequence is TGTGCCAGCAGGGATGGACAGGGGAATCAGCCCCAGCATTTT. It specifies CASRDGQGNQPQHF.

The CDR3 region has the DNA TGCGCCAGCAGCCAAGTTACAGGCACCGGGGAGCTGTTTTTT. Amino acids: CASSQVTGTGELFF. V and J are TRBV4-1 and TRBJ2-2; D is perhaps TRBD1 (5 bases). In germline, CDR1 is MGHRA, CDR2 YSYEKL. V gave up 1 base and J gave up 4 bases, with 7 bases separating them. The CDR3 sequence is 14 residues long.

CDR3 DNA: TGCACCAGCAGCCAAGAGGGACTAGCGGGTTCGAATGAGCAGTTCTTC. Protein sequence: CTSSQEGLAGSNEQFF. This chain links TRBV1 with TRBJ2-1; TRBD2, the D gene given by the table, was not confirmed from the DNA. TRBV1 is termed a pseudogene. The CDR3 length is 16 residues.

The chain couples TRBV7-2 to TRBJ2-3; D not resolved. The CDR3 sequence is 14 residues long. Germline CDR1 SGHTA, CDR2 FQGNSA. With 0 bases removed from V and 5 bases from J, the gap between germline ends came to 9 bases. The CDR3 bases are TGTGCCAGCAGCTTAGCCAGGTTTGAAGATACGCAGTATTTT. It is translated as CASSLARFEDTQYF.

The rearrangement uses TRBV7-9 and TRBJ2-6; D is perhaps TRBD1 (5 bases). Germline-derived CDR1 and CDR2 are SEHNR and FQNEAQ (reference sequence). There are 16 residues in the CDR3. Between the trimmed V and J ends, which lost 7 bases and 3 bases, there was a span of 16 bases. CDR3 sequence reads: CASITKQGLGANVLTF. Written as DNA, the CDR3 is TGTGCCAGCATCACTAAGCAGGGTCTTGGGGCCAACGTCCTGACTTTC.

This chain links TRBV7-9 with TRBJ1-2, with unresolved D. The CDR3 is made up of 15 amino acids. Germline V gene sequence: CDR1 SEHNR, CDR2 FQNEAQ (reference sequence). Trimming removed 5 bases at V and 6 bases at J, with 19 bases between. The CDR3 DNA reads TGTGCCAGCAGCGATTTAGGTGGAGGGAGAGATGGCTACACCTTC. Its translation: CASSDLGGGRDGYTF.

The chain links TRBV7-3 to TRBJ2-3; a weak D match, TRBD1 (5 bases). CDR3 size: 14 residues. V was trimmed by 5 bases and J by 2 bases, leaving 11 bases between them. CDR1 is SGHTA and CDR2 is FQGTGA in the germline V gene. CDR3 DNA sequence: TGTGCCAGCAGCACGACAGCCTACACAGATACGCAGTATTTT. This sequence encodes CASSTTAYTDTQYF.

The gene calls are TRBV5-4 and TRBJ2-7; 9 bases agree with TRBD1. Germline CDR1 SGHNT, CDR2 YYREEE (reference sequence). The CDR3 covers 15 residues. V lost 2 bases to trimming and J lost 4 bases; unmatched junction nucleotides: 7. The CDR3 DNA follows: TGTGCCAGCAGCTTACCGGGACAGGGTGAATACGAGCAGTACTTC. This gives the protein CASSLPGQGEYEQYF.

This clone appeared a few times. V gene TRBV19 combines with J gene TRBJ2-1; D might be TRBD2 (6 bases). Trimming pared 5 bases from V and 4 bases from J, leaving 9 bases between. Germline loops: CDR1 LNHDA, CDR2 SQIVND (reference sequence). The CDR3 extends over 13 amino acids. CDR3 amino acids: CASSPGTYNEQFF. The CDR3 coding sequence is TGTGCCAGTAGTCCCGGGACTTACAATGAGCAGTTCTTC. The variable domain in full, with the rest retrieved from reference TRBV19 and TRBJ2-1, is DGGITQSPKYLFRKEGQNVTLSCEQNLNHDAMYWYRQDPGQGLRLIYYSQIVNDFQKGDIAEGYSVSREKKESFPLTVTSAQKNPTAFYLCASSPGTYNEQFFGPGTRLTVL.

The V gene is TRBV7-8, the J gene TRBJ1-2, with 12 bases aligning to TRBD1. The CDR3 covers 16 residues. The trim removed 1 base at V and 8 bases at J, leaving 8 bases unmatched. The germline CDR1 and CDR2 sequences are SGHVS and FQNEAQ. The CDR3 DNA is TGTGCCAGCAGCTTAGGAATCGGGACAGGGGGCCACGGCTACACCTTC. This sequence encodes CASSLGIGTGGHGYTF.